A selection of T cell receptor beta chains follows, all from one sample in a study of CD8 T cells in Susac syndrome. TCRdb re-analysed the immunoSEQ multiplex PCR reads in MiXCR, keeping a single row per CDR3 protein. The data show 75,000 to 95,000 distinct CDR3 sequences, roughly 96% seen once. The specimen was CD8+ T cells from PBMCs. These receptors originate from a human donor with Susac syndrome. The CDR3 runs from the conserved cysteine through the conserved F or W. The D gene is left open where the match is weak.

v_gene: TRBV6-5; j_gene: TRBJ1-1; d_gene: .; CDR3aa: CASSPHLGEAFF
v_gene: TRBV30; j_gene: TRBJ1-1; d_gene: .; CDR3aa: CAWNPGGTEAFF
v_gene: TRBV19; j_gene: TRBJ1-5; d_gene: TRBD1; CDR3aa: CASSTTGPNQPQHF
v_gene: TRBV29-1; j_gene: TRBJ1-2; d_gene: .; CDR3aa: CSAHREASYGYTF
v_gene: TRBV13; j_gene: TRBJ2-1; d_gene: TRBD2; CDR3aa: CASSGAQRDSYNEQFF
v_gene: TRBV27; j_gene: TRBJ2-5; d_gene: .; CDR3aa: CASSLAGMGETQYF
v_gene: TRBV28; j_gene: TRBJ2-5; d_gene: .; CDR3aa: CASSFSGSSEETQYF
v_gene: TRBV7-2; j_gene: TRBJ1-2; d_gene: TRBD1; CDR3aa: CASSGTGGFYGYTF
v_gene: TRBV19; j_gene: TRBJ1-1; d_gene: .; CDR3aa: CASQGWGGNTEAFF
v_gene: TRBV9; j_gene: TRBJ1-1; d_gene: .; CDR3aa: CASSVGGDARTEAFF
v_gene: TRBV27; j_gene: TRBJ1-2; d_gene: .; CDR3aa: CASRDTAGGYGYTF
v_gene: TRBV29-1; j_gene: TRBJ1-5; d_gene: .; CDR3aa: CSVDSGGPGQPQHF
v_gene: TRBV7-9; j_gene: TRBJ2-7; d_gene: .; CDR3aa: CASSFTLGYEQYF
v_gene: TRBV30; j_gene: TRBJ2-7; d_gene: .; CDR3aa: CAWSVIPGGYEQYF
v_gene: TRBV18; j_gene: TRBJ1-2; d_gene: TRBD1; CDR3aa: CASSSDREYGYTF
v_gene: TRBV24-1; j_gene: TRBJ1-5; d_gene: .; CDR3aa: CAARLDSSNQPQHF
v_gene: TRBV11-2; j_gene: TRBJ2-7; d_gene: TRBD1; CDR3aa: CASSPRGTGFAHEQYF
v_gene: TRBV19; j_gene: TRBJ2-7; d_gene: .; CDR3aa: CASSIQGRSYEQYF
v_gene: TRBV12-3/TRBV12-4; j_gene: TRBJ2-2; d_gene: .; CDR3aa: CASSLTGNTGELFF